This paragraph covers one T cell receptor (beta chain) sequence. Its antigen is currently unknown. The CDR3 contains 11 residues. V lost 1 base, J lost 3 bases, and 0 bases lay in between. From germline, CDR1 is KGHSH and CDR2 LQKENI. Only in-frame clones appear in the TCRdb table, and some are missing; sequencing was by immunoSEQ multiplex PCR. The sample has 18,000 or so clones, around 92% seen once. The sample originates from a study of T cell responses to AZD1222 COVID-19 vaccine. The study, taken as a whole, reports: When two AZD1222 doses had been given, Spike-specific TCR breadth and depth rose. The span of vaccine-associated CD4 TCRs extended across spike, with dominance at 160-218 and 743-854. Only a handful of AZD1222 recipients tested seropositive at baseline. Donors were mostly white British, more females; clonal diversity possibly underestimated.

J is TRBJ2-5 and V is TRBV18, with unresolved D. The starting material was peripheral blood, obtained 28 days after the second AZD1222 dose. The sequence was obtained from an adult who received the AZD1222 COVID-19 vaccine. CDR3 loop: CASSPQETQYF. The CDR3 DNA sequence: TGTGCCAGCTCACCACAAGAGACCCAGTACTTC. The entire variable domain, with the rest obtained from reference TRBV18 and TRBJ2-5, is as follows: NAGVMQNPRHLVRRRGQEARLRCSPMKGHSHVYWYRQLPEEGLKFMVYLQKENIIDESGMPKERFSAEFPKEGPSILRIQQVVRGDSAAYFCASSPQETQYFGPGTRLLVL.